What follows are 14 T cell receptor beta chains derived from one specimen sequenced in a study of radiation and T cells in renal cell carcinoma. This table comes from immunoSEQ multiplex PCR, and its TCRdb copy is limited to in-frame clones, with some not included. Here the sample spans some 110,000 clones, about four fifths being singletons. As to time point: baseline pretreatment blood. Treatment given: 15 Gy SBRT to primary tumor, nephrectomy 4 weeks later. Source: blood, taken from a patient whose treatment included radiotherapy and nephrectomy. The source is a woman aged 55-70 years with renal cell carcinoma.

The genes are TRBV5-4 and TRBJ1-1, with 7 bases fitting TRBD1. The CDR3 runs to 13 residues. Germline CDR1 is SGHNT and CDR2 is YYREEE (reference sequence). Trimming cost V 4 bases and J 4 bases; bases outside gene matches: 4. The CDR3 DNA reads as TGTGCCAGCAGCGACAGGGACCCCACTGAAGCTTTCTTT. Translating it yields CASSDRDPTEAFF.

The genes are TRBV9 and TRBJ2-7; D not resolved. The CDR3 is 13 residues long. V gave up 4 bases and J gave up 2 bases, with 10 bases separating them. Germline V lookup: CDR1 SGDLS, CDR2 YYNGEE. For the CDR3, the DNA is TGTGCCAGCAGCCACCTTGCAACCTACGAGCAGTACTTC. Its protein is CASSHLATYEQYF. The entire variable domain, with the rest obtained from reference TRBV9 and TRBJ2-7, is as follows: DSGVTQTPKHLITATGQRVTLRCSPRSGDLSVYWYQQSLDQGLQFLIQYYNGEERAKGNILERFSAQQFPDLHSELNLSSLELGDSALYFCASSHLATYEQYFGPGTRLTVT.

The chain is built from TRBV29-1 and TRBJ1-1; TRBD1 aligns across 12 bases. The CDR3 consists of 17 residues. V lost 7 bases and J lost 1; bases outside the gene matches: 13. Germline CDR1 is SQVTM and CDR2 is ANQGSEA. The CDR3 DNA follows: TGCAGCGGTGGAGGGACAGGGGGCGACCCTCGGAACACTGAAGCTTTCTTT. Encoded protein: CSGGGTGGDPRNTEAFF.

DNA of the CDR3: TGTGCCAGCAGCCAAGAATACGTTCCCTACGAGCAGTACTTC. The encoded protein is CASSQEYVPYEQYF. The chain links TRBV4-2 to TRBJ2-7, with no clear D. The germline V and J ends were trimmed by 0 bases and 2 bases, with 8 bases remaining between them. The CDR3 spans 14 residues. Per the germline V gene, CDR1 is LGHNA and CDR2 is YNFKEQ.

The gene calls are TRBV20-1 and TRBJ1-2; 7 positions match TRBD1. CDR1 is DFQATT, CDR2 SNEGSKA, per germline (reference sequence). V trimming: 3 bases; J trimming: 12 bases; junction bases outside the gene matches: 7. The length of the CDR3 is 11 residues. The DNA for the CDR3 is TGCAGTGCTAGTTGGGACAGCGTCAACACCTTC. Its translation is CSASWDSVNTF.

The chain recombines TRBV5-4 with TRBJ2-5, with 8 bases identical to TRBD2. With 1 base clipped from V and 0 bases from J, the junction kept 2 bases outside the gene matches. Germline V gene lookup returns CDR1 SGHNT and CDR2 YYREEE (reference sequence). This CDR3 is built from 15 residues. The CDR3 DNA reads as TGTGCCAGCAGCTTGCCGGGGGGGTACCAAGAGACCCAGTACTTC. The encoded protein is CASSLPGGYQETQYF. The whole variable domain, filled in from reference TRBV5-4 and TRBJ2-5, reads ETGVTQSPTHLIKTRGQQVTLRCSSQSGHNTVSWYQQALGQGPQFIFQYYREEENGRGNFPPRFSGLQFPNYSSELNVNALELDDSALYLCASSLPGGYQETQYFGPGTRLLVL.

This chain uses TRBV19 with TRBJ1-6, with 7 bases identical to TRBD1. This CDR3 has 15 residues. Germline CDR1 reads LNHDA; CDR2 reads SQIVND (reference sequence). With V trimmed by 2 bases and J by 10 bases, 8 bases remained unmatched. CDR3 amino acids: CASSISAGGLSPLHF. CDR3 DNA sequence: TGTGCCAGTAGTATATCGGCAGGGGGACTCTCACCCCTCCACTTT.

The chain recombines TRBV7-6 with TRBJ2-2, with TRBD1 matching over 9 bases. The CDR3 runs 18 residues. With 5 bases clipped from V and 4 bases from J, the junction kept 14 bases outside the gene matches. Germline assignment: CDR1 SGHVS and CDR2 FNYEAQ. The CDR3 is CASSNSNRDRVATGELFF. The CDR3 DNA reads TGTGCCAGCAGCAACTCGAACCGGGACAGGGTAGCCACCGGGGAGCTGTTTTTT.

This chain uses TRBV18 with TRBJ2-5; TRBD2 matches 9 bases. The CDR3 loop spans 13 amino acids. From germline, CDR1 is KGHSH and CDR2 LQKENI. V was clipped by 3 bases and J by 5 bases; unmatched bases: 1. The chain's CDR3 is CASSPTSGETQYF. DNA of the CDR3: TGTGCCAGCTCACCGACTAGCGGCGAGACCCAGTACTTC.

This chain links TRBV7-2 with TRBJ2-3, with 7 bases aligning to TRBD1. The germline CDR1 and CDR2 sequences are SGHTA and FQGNSA. Losses at the gene ends were 11 bases for V and 0 bases for J; bases not matched to a gene: 8. The CDR3 runs 14 residues. The CDR3 loop is CAAASRGSTDTQYF. CDR3 bases: TGTGCCGCGGCCAGCAGGGGGAGCACAGATACGCAGTATTTT.

This clone appeared a single time. The CDR3 nucleotides are TGTGCCAGCAGCTTGGGGCAGGGACAGGATTCACCCCTCCACTTT. Protein sequence: CASSLGQGQDSPLHF. The V call is TRBV5-6, the J call TRBJ1-6, with 8 bases fitting TRBD1. This CDR3 contains 15 residues. Trimming cost V 0 bases and J 8 bases; bases outside gene matches: 4. Per the germline V gene, CDR1 is SGHDT and CDR2 is YYEEEE.

The genes are TRBV5-1 and TRBJ2-1; no firm D call. Per germline, CDR1 SGHRS and CDR2 YFSETQ. V lost 0 bases and J lost 2, with 3 bases in between. This CDR3 comprises 13 residues. CDR3 sequence (DNA): TGCGCCAGCAGCTTGGACACCTACAATGAGCAGTTCTTC. Protein product: CASSLDTYNEQFF.

The V call is TRBV5-6, the J call TRBJ1-3; TRBD1 might be the D (5 bases). The CDR3 consists of 16 residues. The V end lost 1 base, the J end lost 5 bases, and 16 bases lay between the germline ends. Germline V gene sequence: CDR1 SGHDT, CDR2 YYEEEE. CDR3 residues: CASSLNQGATRNTIYF. The CDR3 coding sequence is TGTGCCAGCAGCTTGAATCAGGGAGCCACCAGAAACACCATATATTTT.

Regarding this clone: Within the sample, other DNA sequences also encode this same CDR3. The V gene is TRBV15, the J gene TRBJ1-1; D unclear. V shed 0 bases and J shed 0 bases, with 11 bases lying between them. The germline gives CDR1 LNHNV, CDR2 YYDKDF (reference sequence). The CDR3 runs to 16 residues. CDR3 in DNA: TGTGCCACCAGCAGAGATCCAGGCAGGATGAACACTGAAGCTTTCTTT. Translating gives CATSRDPGRMNTEAFF.